A single sample is the source of the 4 T cell receptor beta chains below, sequenced in a study of T-cell memory formation after mild COVID-19 (dated by TCRdb to the early 2020s). Libraries were made using 5' RACE. Sequencing was carried out with an Illumina NovaSeq 6000. The public reads were quality trimmed at Q25 with fastp and then assembled into clones with MiXCR by TCRdb, keeping productive beta chains. Each entry is one CDR3 protein sequence, shown with its most common DNA and genes. The sample table records around 500,000 distinct CDR3 sequences; 15% to 20% of these occur just once. The ten biggest clones cover around 12% of the sample. The sample comprised PBMCs or a T cell subset sorted from them (not recorded which). These receptors were collected from an adult woman who had mild COVID-19 (a few samples of this study predate the infection). The sample titles of this study are shuffled in the database, so cell type and time point are left out; the donor was told from shared clones.

The rearrangement links TRBV21-1 to TRBJ2-5; TRBD1 reflects the table's D call only, with no check against the DNA. TRBV21-1 is a recognized pseudogene. The CDR3 is 17 residues long. Written as DNA, the CDR3 is TGTGCCACCTATCTCAGAGGGGACACCACGATTCAAGAGACCCAGTACTTC. Amino acids: CATYLRGDTTIQETQYF.

This sequence joins TRBV7-9 and TRBJ2-3, with D possibly being TRBD2 (5 bases). The CDR3 extends over 14 amino acids. Trimming stripped 7 bases from V and 4 bases from J, with 15 bases between. Germline assignment: CDR1 SEHNR and CDR2 FQNEAQ (reference sequence). The CDR3 region is CASTPEGRADTQYF. The CDR3 region has the DNA TGTGCCAGCACCCCCGAGGGCCGGGCAGATACGCAGTATTTT.

This sequence joins TRBV11-2 and TRBJ2-1; 7 nucleotides line up with TRBD1. Germline V gene data show CDR1 as SGHAT and CDR2 as FQNNGV. The junction had 6 bases not matched to a gene; V was cut back by 2 bases and J by 8 bases. The CDR3 contains 14 residues. The DNA for the CDR3 is TGTGCCAGCAGCTTATGGGAAGGGGGCGATGAGCAGTTCTTC. As protein: CASSLWEGGDEQFF.

This clonotype occurred a few times. The rearrangement joins TRBV9 to TRBJ2-2; possibly TRBD2 for D (6 bases). Trimming cost V 0 bases and J 0 bases, with 9 bases left between them. Germline V gene sequence: CDR1 SGDLS, CDR2 YYNGEE. There are 16 residues in the CDR3. The CDR3 spells CASSVEWGANTGELFF. DNA for the CDR3: TGTGCCAGCAGCGTAGAATGGGGGGCGAACACCGGGGAGCTGTTTTTT.